This T cell receptor (beta chain) was sequenced during a study of blood T cell repertoires in COVID-19. This CDR3 spans 16 amino acids. The V gene's germline CDR1 is LNHDA and CDR2 SQIVND (reference sequence). V gave up 7 bases and J gave up 8 bases; unmatched junction bases: 11. Only in-frame clones appear in the TCRdb table, and some are missing; sequencing was by immunoSEQ multiplex PCR. The sample has approximately 110,000 clones; around nine tenths are singletons. The sample comprised peripheral blood. V and J are TRBV19 and TRBJ2-2; TRBD1 matches at 12 bases. The sequence derives from a woman in her seventies who had recovered from COVID-19. CDR3 protein: CASTMPGTGGRGELFF. CDR3 bases: TGTGCCAGTACCATGCCCGGGACAGGGGGCAGAGGGGAGCTGTTTTTT.